This T cell receptor (beta chain) appears in the sequencing data of a study of regulatory T cells in long-lasting Graves disease. Study-wide background: Persistence in Graves' disease required over 5 years of antithyroid drugs plus positive TSH receptor antibodies.

J lost 0 bases, V lost 5 bases, and 5 bases had no gene match. CDR1 is MNHNS and CDR2 is SASEGT in the germline V gene. The CDR3 covers 16 residues. Arm-PCR of CDR3 regions with iRepertoire HTBI primers generated TCR beta libraries. One entry per CDR3 protein, called by TCRdb with MiXCR from the multiplex PCR reads. The table records around 340,000 distinct CDR3 sequences, about 19% of them present only once. The time point was: persistent/refractory GD, antithyroid drugs over 5 years with positive TRAb. Preparation of the TCR library used RNA extracted from PBMCs. This specimen consisted of peripheral blood mononuclear cells (PBMCs), obtained when the disease was refractory, from a patient treated with antithyroid drugs. The sequence came from a female donor with Graves disease. The chain couples TRBV6-1 to TRBJ1-3; 9 nucleotides agree with TRBD1. For the CDR3, the DNA is TGTGCCAGCAGTCAAACAGGGGGCCACTCTGGAAACACCATATATTTT. Translation gives CASSQTGGHSGNTIYF.